This entry features one T cell receptor beta chain sequence. Its antigen is undetermined. These data come from a study of cytomegalovirus exposure and HLA in healthy donors. Study conclusions and caveats: Within the 90 to 150 validation repertoires, first-cohort TCR clusters tended to co-occur, according to a later analysis.

Produced via immunoSEQ multiplex PCR; TCRdb's table is partial and in-frame only. This sample has 100,000 to 150,000 clones, with 89% found just once. Germline loops: CDR1 SEHNR, CDR2 FQNEAQ (reference sequence). The CDR3 spans 15 residues. V lost 3 bases and J lost 4, with 15 bases in between. V gene TRBV7-9 combines with J gene TRBJ2-5; D unresolved. The sequenced sample was PBMCs. This TCR derives from a woman aged 18-29 years in good health and CMV-seronegative. The CDR3 protein is CASSFWLVLGETQYF. The CDR3 nucleotides are TGTGCCAGCAGCTTTTGGCTAGTCTTAGGAGAGACCCAGTACTTC.